This T cell receptor (beta chain) was documented in a study of cytomegalovirus exposure and HLA in healthy donors. The V gene lost 0 bases and the J gene lost 5 bases, with 13 bases spanning the gap. The CDR3 contains 15 residues. Looked up from germline, CDR1 is MNHNS and CDR2 is SASEGT. Overall study findings and caveats: The study recorded 150 to 200 TCR beta chains that were cytomegalovirus-associated. The majority of TCR sequences were rare, yet some public TCRs appeared in many donors.

This clone was detected once. Its specificity is unknown. Clones were read by immunoSEQ multiplex PCR, and TCRdb kept only the in-frame ones, dropping some. The top ten clones hold 1.1% of a sample with about 220,000 clones, about 89% of them seen once. The material sequenced was PBMCs. The clonotype was recovered from a woman between 18 and 30 years old in good health and CMV-seronegative. The V call is TRBV6-1, the J call TRBJ1-1; D may be TRBD1 (6 bases). CDR3 DNA sequence: TGTGCCAGCAGTGAAGCATGGGAGGGGGGAACTGAAGCTTTCTTT. Amino acid sequence: CASSEAWEGGTEAFF.